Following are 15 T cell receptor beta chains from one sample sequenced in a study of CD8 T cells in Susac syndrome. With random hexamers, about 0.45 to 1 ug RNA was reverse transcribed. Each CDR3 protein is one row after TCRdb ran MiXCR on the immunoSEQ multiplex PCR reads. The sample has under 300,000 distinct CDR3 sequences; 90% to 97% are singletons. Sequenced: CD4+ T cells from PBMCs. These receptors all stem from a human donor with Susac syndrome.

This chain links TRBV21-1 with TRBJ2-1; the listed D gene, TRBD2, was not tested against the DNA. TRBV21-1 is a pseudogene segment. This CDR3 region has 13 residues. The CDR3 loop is CASSKGEGAEQFF. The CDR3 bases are TGTGCCAGCAGCAAAGGAGAGGGAGCTGAGCAGTTCTTC.

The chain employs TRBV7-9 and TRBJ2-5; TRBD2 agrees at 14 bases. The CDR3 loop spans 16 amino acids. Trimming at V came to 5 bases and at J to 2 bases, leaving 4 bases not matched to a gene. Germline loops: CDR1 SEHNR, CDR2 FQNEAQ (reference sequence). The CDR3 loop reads CASSPRTSGRQETQYF. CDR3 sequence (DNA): TGTGCCAGCAGCCCCAGGACTAGCGGGAGGCAAGAGACCCAGTACTTC.

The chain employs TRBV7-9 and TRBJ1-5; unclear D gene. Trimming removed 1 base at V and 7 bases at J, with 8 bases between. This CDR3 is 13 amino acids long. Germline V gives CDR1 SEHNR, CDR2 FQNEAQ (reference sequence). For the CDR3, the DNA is TGTGCCAGCAGCTTAGAGGTCAACCAGCCCCAGCATTTT. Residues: CASSLEVNQPQHF.

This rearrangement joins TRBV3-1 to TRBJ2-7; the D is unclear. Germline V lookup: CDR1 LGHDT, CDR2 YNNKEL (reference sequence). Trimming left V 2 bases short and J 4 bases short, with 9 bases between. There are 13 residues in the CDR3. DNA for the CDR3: TGTGCCAGCAGCCAAAGTTTGGGATACGAGCAGTACTTC. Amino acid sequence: CASSQSLGYEQYF.

CDR3 sequence (DNA): TGTGCCAGCAGTTTCAGGGGGTCCCAAGAGACCCAGTACTTC. It yields the protein CASSFRGSQETQYF. The chain has TRBV7-9 and TRBJ2-5, with 7 bases lining up with TRBD1. Germline V gene data show CDR1 as SEHNR and CDR2 as FQNEAQ (reference sequence). J lost 1 base, V lost 6 bases, and 5 bases had no gene match. The CDR3 is 14 amino acids. The full variable domain, in which reference TRBV7-9 and TRBJ2-5 provide the parts outside the CDR3, is DTGVSQNPRHKITKRGQNVTFRCDPISEHNRLYWYRQTLGQGPEFLTYFQNEAQLEKSRLLSDRFSAERPKGSFSTLEIQRTEQGDSAMYLCASSFRGSQETQYFGPGTRLLVL.

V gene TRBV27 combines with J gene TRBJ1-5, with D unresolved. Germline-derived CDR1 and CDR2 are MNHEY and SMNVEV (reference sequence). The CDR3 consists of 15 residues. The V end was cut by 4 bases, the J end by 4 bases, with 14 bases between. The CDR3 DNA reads TGTGCCAGCAGTTCCCCCGGCGGCTTTAATCAGCCCCAGCATTTT. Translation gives CASSSPGGFNQPQHF.

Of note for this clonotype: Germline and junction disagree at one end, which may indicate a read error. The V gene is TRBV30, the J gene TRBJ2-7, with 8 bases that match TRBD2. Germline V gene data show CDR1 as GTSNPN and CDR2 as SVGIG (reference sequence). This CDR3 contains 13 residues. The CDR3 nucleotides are TGTGCCTGGAGTGTCCTAGCCGGGGGGGGGAAGAACTTC. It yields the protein CAWSVLAGGGKNF. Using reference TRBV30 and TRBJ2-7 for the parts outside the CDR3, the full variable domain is SQTIHQWPATLVQPVGSPLSLECTVEGTSNPNLYWYRQAAGRGLQLLFYSVGIGQISSEVPQNLSASRPQDRQFILSSKKLLLSDSGFYLCAWSVLAGGGKNFGPGTRLTVT.

The CDR3 nucleotides read TGTGCCAGCAGCGTAGGGGTAGCACGGAACAATGAGCAGTTCTTC. It encodes CASSVGVARNNEQFF. This chain joins TRBV9 and TRBJ2-1; no clear D. The V end was cut by 0 bases, the J end by 5 bases, with 12 bases between. Germline V gene lookup returns CDR1 SGDLS and CDR2 YYNGEE. CDR3 length equals 15 residues. Looking up the rest from reference TRBV9 and TRBJ2-1 gives the full variable domain: DSGVTQTPKHLITATGQRVTLRCSPRSGDLSVYWYQQSLDQGLQFLIQYYNGEERAKGNILERFSAQQFPDLHSELNLSSLELGDSALYFCASSVGVARNNEQFFGPGTRLTVL.

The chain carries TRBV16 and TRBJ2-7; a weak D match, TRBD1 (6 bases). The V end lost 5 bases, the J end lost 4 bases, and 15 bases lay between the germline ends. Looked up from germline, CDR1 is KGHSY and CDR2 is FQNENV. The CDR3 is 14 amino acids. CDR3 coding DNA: TGTGCCAGCAGCTCTAGGACAGCGCTATACGAGCAGTACTTC. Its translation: CASSSRTALYEQYF. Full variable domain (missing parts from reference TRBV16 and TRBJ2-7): GEEVAQTPKHLVRGEGQKAKLYCAPIKGHSYVFWYQQVLKNEFKFLISFQNENVFDETGMPKERFSAKCLPNSPCSLEIQATKLEDSAVYFCASSSRTALYEQYFGPGTRLTVT.

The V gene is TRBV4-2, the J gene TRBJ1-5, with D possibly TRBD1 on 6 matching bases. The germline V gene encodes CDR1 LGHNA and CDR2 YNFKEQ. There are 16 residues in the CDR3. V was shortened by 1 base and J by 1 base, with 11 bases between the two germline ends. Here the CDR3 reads CASSQALGQSNQPQHF. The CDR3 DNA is TGTGCCAGCAGCCAAGCCCTGGGACAAAGCAATCAGCCCCAGCATTTT.

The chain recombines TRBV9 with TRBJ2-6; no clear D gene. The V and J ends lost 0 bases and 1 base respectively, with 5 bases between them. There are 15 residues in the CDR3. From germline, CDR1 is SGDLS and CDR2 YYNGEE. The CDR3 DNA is TGTGCCAGCAGCGTAGCACCTTCTGGGGCCAACGTCCTGACTTTC. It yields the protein CASSVAPSGANVLTF.

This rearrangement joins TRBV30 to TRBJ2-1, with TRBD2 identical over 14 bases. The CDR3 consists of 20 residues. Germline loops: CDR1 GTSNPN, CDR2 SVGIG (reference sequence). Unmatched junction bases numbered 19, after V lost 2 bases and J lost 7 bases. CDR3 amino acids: CAWSSTRTSGRSRKLNEQFF. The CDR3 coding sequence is TGTGCCTGGAGTTCCACTCGGACTAGCGGGAGGTCTCGGAAACTTAATGAGCAGTTCTTC.

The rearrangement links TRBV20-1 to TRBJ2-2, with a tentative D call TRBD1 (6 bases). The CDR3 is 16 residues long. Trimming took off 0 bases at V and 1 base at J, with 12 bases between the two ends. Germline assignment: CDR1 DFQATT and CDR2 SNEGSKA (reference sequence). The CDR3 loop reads CSARESWGQNTGELFF. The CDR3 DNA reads TGCAGTGCTAGAGAGTCCTGGGGGCAGAACACCGGGGAGCTGTTTTTT.

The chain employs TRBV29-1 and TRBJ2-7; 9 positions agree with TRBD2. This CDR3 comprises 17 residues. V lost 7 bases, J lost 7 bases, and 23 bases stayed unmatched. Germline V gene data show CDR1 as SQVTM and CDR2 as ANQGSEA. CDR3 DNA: TGCAGCGCGTTGCCTGGGGGCGGGAGGGCCGATTCGTATGAGCAGTACTTC. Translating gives CSALPGGGRADSYEQYF.

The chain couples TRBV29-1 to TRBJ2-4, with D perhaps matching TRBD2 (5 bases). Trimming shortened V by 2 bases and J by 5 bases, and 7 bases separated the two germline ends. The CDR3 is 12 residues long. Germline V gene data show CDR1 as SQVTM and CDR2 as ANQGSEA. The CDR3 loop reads CSVESGENIQYF. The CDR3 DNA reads TGCAGCGTTGAATCCGGGGAAAACATTCAGTACTTC.